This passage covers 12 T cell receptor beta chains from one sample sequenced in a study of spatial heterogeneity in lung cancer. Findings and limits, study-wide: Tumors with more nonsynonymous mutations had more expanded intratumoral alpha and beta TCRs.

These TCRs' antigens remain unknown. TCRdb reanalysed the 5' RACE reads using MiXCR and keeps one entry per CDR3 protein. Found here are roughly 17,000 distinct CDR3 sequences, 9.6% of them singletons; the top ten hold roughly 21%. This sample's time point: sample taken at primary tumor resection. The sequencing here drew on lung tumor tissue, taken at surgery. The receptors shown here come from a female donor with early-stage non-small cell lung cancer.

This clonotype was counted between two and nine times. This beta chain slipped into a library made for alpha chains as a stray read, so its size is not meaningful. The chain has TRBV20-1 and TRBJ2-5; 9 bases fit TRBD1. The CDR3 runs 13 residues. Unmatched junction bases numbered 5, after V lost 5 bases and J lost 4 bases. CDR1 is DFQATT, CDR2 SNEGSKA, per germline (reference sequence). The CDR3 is CSAALTGGETQYF. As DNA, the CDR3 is TGCAGTGCTGCCCTGACAGGGGGAGAGACCCAGTACTTC.

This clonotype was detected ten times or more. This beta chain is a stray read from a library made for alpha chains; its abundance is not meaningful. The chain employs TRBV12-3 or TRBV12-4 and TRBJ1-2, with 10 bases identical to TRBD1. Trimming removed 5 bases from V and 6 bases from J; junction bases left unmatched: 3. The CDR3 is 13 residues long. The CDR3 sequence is CASSLDRGHGYTF. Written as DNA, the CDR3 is TGTGCCAGCAGTCTAGACAGGGGGCATGGCTACACCTTC.

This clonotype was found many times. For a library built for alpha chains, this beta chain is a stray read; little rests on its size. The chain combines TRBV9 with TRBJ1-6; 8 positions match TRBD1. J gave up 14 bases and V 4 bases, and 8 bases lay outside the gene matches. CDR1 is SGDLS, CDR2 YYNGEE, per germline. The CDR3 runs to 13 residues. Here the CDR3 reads CASSQRQGSALHF. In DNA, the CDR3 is TGTGCCAGCAGCCAACGACAGGGGTCGGCCCTCCACTTT.

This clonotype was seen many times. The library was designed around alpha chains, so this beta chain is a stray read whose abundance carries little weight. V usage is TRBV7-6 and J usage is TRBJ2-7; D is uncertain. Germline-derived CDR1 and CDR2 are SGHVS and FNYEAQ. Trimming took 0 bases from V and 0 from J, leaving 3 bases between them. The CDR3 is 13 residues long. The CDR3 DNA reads TGTGCCAGCAGCTTAGCAGCCTCCTACGAGCAGTACTTC. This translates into CASSLAASYEQYF. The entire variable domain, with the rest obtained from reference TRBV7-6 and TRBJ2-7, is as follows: GAGVSQSPRYKVTKRGQDVALRCDPISGHVSLYWYRQALGQGPEFLTYFNYEAQQDKSGLPNDRFSAERPEGSISTLTIQRTEQRDSAMYRCASSLAASYEQYFGPGTRLTVT.

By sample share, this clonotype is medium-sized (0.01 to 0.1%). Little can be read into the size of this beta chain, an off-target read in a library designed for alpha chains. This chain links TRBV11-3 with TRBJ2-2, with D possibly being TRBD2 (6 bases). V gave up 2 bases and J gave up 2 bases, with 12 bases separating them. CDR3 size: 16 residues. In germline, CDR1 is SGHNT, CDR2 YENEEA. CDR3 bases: TGTGCCAGCAGCTTATCTCTGGGGGGAAACACCGGGGAGCTGTTTTTT. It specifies CASSLSLGGNTGELFF.

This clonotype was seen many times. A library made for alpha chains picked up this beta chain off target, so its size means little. CDR3 sequence reads: CASSSPGSGANVLTF. DNA for the CDR3: TGTGCCAGCAGCTCGCCCGGCTCTGGGGCCAACGTCCTGACTTTC. This chain links TRBV5-6 with TRBJ2-6; D remains ambiguous. Germline V gives CDR1 SGHDT, CDR2 YYEEEE. Trimming shortened V by 3 bases and J by 0 bases, and 7 bases separated the two germline ends. The CDR3 extends over 15 amino acids. The full variable domain, its missing parts supplied by reference TRBV5-6 and TRBJ2-6, is DAGVTQSPTHLIKTRGQQVTLRCSPKSGHDTVSWYQQALGQGPQFIFQYYEEEERQRGNFPDRFSGHQFPNYSSELNVNALLLGDSALYLCASSSPGSGANVLTFGAGSRLTVL.

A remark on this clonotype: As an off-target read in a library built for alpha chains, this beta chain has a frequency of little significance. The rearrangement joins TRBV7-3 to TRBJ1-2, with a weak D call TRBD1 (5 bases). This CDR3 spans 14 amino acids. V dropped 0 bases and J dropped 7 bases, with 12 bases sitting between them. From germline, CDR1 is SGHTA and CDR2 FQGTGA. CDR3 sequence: CASSLTREQGGYTF. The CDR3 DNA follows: TGTGCCAGCAGCTTAACAAGGGAGCAGGGTGGCTACACCTTC.

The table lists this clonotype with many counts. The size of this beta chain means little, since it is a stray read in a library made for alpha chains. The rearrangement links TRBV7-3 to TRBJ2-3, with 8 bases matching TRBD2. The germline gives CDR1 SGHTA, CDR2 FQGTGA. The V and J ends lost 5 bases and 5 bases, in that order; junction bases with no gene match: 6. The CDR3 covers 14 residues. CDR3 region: CASSGSGGGDTQYF. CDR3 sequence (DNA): TGTGCCAGCAGCGGCAGCGGGGGTGGAGATACGCAGTATTTT.

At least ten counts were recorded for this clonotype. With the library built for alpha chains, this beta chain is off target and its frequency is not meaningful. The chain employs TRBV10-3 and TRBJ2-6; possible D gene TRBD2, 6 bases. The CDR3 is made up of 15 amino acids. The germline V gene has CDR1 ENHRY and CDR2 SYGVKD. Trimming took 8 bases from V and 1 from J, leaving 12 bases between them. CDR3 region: CAIAASESGANVLTF. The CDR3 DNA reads TGTGCCATCGCGGCTAGCGAGTCTGGGGCCAACGTCCTGACTTTC.

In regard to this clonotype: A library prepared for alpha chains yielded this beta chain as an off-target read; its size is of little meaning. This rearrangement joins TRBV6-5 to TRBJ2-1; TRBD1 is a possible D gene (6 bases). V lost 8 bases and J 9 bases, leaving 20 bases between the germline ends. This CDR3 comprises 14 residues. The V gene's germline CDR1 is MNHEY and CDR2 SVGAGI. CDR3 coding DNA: TGTGCCAGCTGCCCTCTAGGACAGTCGGGTGAGCAGTTCTTC. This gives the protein CASCPLGQSGEQFF.

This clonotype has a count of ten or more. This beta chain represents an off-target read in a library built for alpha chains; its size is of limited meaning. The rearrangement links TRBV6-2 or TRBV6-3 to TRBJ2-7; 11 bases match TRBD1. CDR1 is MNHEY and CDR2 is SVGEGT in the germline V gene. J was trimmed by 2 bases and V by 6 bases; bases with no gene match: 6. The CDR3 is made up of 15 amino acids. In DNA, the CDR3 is TGTGCCAGCAGCGAGGGACAGGGGGGTCCCTACGAGCAGTACTTC. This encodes CASSEGQGGPYEQYF.

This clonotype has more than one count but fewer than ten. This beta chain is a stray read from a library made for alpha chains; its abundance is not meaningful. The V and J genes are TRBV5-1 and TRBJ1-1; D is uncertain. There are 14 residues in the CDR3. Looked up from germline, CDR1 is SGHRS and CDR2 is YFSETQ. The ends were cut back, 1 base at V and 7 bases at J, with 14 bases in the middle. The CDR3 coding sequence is TGCGCCAGCAGCTTGTTACTTGGGGAGGGTGAAGCTTTCTTT. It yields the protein CASSLLLGEGEAFF.